The clone carrying this T cell receptor (beta chain) came up once. Its target is not known. Assay: immunoSEQ multiplex PCR; the TCRdb copy retains only in-frame clones and omits some. The data contain 220,000 or so clones, approximately 83% of them seen just once; the ten biggest clones take up 11% to 15%. The data derive from a study of cytomegalovirus exposure and HLA in healthy donors. Study-level background: The roughly 120 validation repertoires matched the roughly 650 first-cohort repertoires in platform, a later analysis reported.

Separate from the approximately 670-subject first cohort was the approximately 120-subject validation cohort, to which the donors belonged. The study's findings and limits: Subsequent analysis showed first-cohort TCR clusters tending to co-occur in 95 to 150 validation repertoires. Published work reported that the classifier diagnosed cytomegalovirus status with high specificity and sensitivity.

CDR1 is SGHTA and CDR2 is FQGNSA in the germline V gene. This CDR3 is built from 13 residues. Trimming left V 4 bases short and J 5 bases short, with 9 bases between. This clonotype was sampled from a woman aged 30 to 39 in good health and CMV-seropositive. The rearrangement joins TRBV7-2 to TRBJ2-1; TRBD1 might be the D (5 bases). Sequencing was performed on PBMCs. The CDR3 region has the DNA TGTGCCAGCAGCTCCAGGGCTAACAATGAGCAGTTCTTC. Amino acid sequence: CASSSRANNEQFF.